Only a few counts were recorded for the clone carrying this TCR beta chain. Method: immunoSEQ multiplex PCR; TCRdb's copy keeps in-frame clones and lacks some. This repertoire shows some 11,000 clones, 52% found once; its top ten account for 26%. V was clipped by 0 bases and J by 1 base, with 14 bases between them. The CDR3 contains 17 residues. The V gene's germline CDR1 is MNHNS and CDR2 SASEGT. This entry is derived from a study of neoadjuvant anti-PD-1 for oral cavity cancer. Stage II-IVA oral cavity squamous cell carcinoma was new and untreated by systemic or radiation therapy. The specimen was tumor tissue, collected before nivolumab (anti-PD-1) treatment. This clonotype was obtained from a person aged 35 to 85 with oral cavity squamous cell carcinoma. The V gene is TRBV6-1, the J gene TRBJ2-3; no clear D gene. Written as DNA, the CDR3 is TGTGCCAGCAGTGAAGCAGGAGAGGCTTGGGGCACAGATACGCAGTATTTT. Amino acids: CASSEAGEAWGTDTQYF.